Following are 13 T cell receptor beta chains from one sample sequenced in a study of shared clonotypes between healthy human individuals. TCRdb keeps only in-frame clones here, not all; method: immunoSEQ multiplex PCR. The table lists 950,000 to 1,300,000 clones, 60% to 80% of them singletons. Sequenced input: memory CD4+ T cells sorted from blood. Subset in this sample: CD45RA-negative fraction. These receptors all come from a man aged 18 to 29 in good health.

The rearrangement uses TRBV5-4 and TRBJ2-3; D is unclear. This CDR3 region has 13 residues. Germline V gene lookup returns CDR1 SGHNT and CDR2 YYREEE (reference sequence). Trimming removed 3 bases from V and 2 bases from J, with 7 bases in between. The CDR3 here is CASSWGPTDTQYF. CDR3 sequence (DNA): TGTGCCAGCAGCTGGGGTCCCACAGATACGCAGTATTTT.

This chain joins TRBV5-4 and TRBJ2-5, with D perhaps given as TRBD1 or TRBD2 (5 bases each). V was shortened by 2 bases and J by 1 base, with 12 bases between the two germline ends. Germline CDR1 reads SGHNT; CDR2 reads YYREEE (reference sequence). This CDR3 contains 15 residues. Here the CDR3 DNA reads TGTGCCAGCAGCTTCCCCACGGGGCCCCAAGAGACCCAGTACTTC. Translating gives CASSFPTGPQETQYF.

CDR3 DNA sequence: TGTGCCAGCAGCTTGCCCAGCGGGAGGGCAATAGATACGCAGTATTTT. Translating gives CASSLPSGRAIDTQYF. J is TRBJ2-3 and V is TRBV5-4; 10 positions match TRBD2. V lost 1 base to trimming and J lost 5 bases; unmatched junction nucleotides: 7. This CDR3 contains 16 residues. Germline loops: CDR1 SGHNT, CDR2 YYREEE (reference sequence).

V and J are TRBV7-2 and TRBJ2-3; 8 bases are a match to TRBD2. The CDR3 is made up of 15 amino acids. Looked up from germline, CDR1 is SGHTA and CDR2 is FQGNSA. The V and J ends lost 3 bases and 4 bases, in that order; junction bases with no gene match: 6. The CDR3 protein is CASSFTGGKADTQYF. CDR3 sequence (DNA): TGTGCCAGCAGCTTCACGGGGGGGAAAGCAGATACGCAGTATTTT.

This clone was picked up a small number of times. V usage is TRBV25-1 and J usage is TRBJ2-7, with unresolved D. Germline CDR1 reads MGHDK; CDR2 reads SYGVNS. The CDR3 has 14 amino acids. V was shortened by 3 bases and J by 6 bases, with 15 bases between the two germline ends. The DNA of the CDR3 is TGTGCCAGCAGTGAGTGGGGTTTGGCTGGCGAGCAGTACTTC. It codes for CASSEWGLAGEQYF.

The gene calls are TRBV19 and TRBJ2-2; 8 nucleotides align to TRBD1. The CDR3 consists of 14 residues. The V gene end was trimmed by 4 bases and the J gene end by 6 bases; junction bases not matched to a gene: 4. Germline V gives CDR1 LNHDA, CDR2 SQIVND (reference sequence). This CDR3 is CASSKQQGAGELFF. In nucleotides, the CDR3 is TGTGCCAGTAGTAAACAACAGGGGGCCGGGGAGCTGTTTTTT. Variable domain in full (rest from reference TRBV19 and TRBJ2-2): DGGITQSPKYLFRKEGQNVTLSCEQNLNHDAMYWYRQDPGQGLRLIYYSQIVNDFQKGDIAEGYSVSREKKESFPLTVTSAQKNPTAFYLCASSKQQGAGELFFGEGSRLTVL.

The count of this clone is one. This rearrangement joins TRBV7-8 to TRBJ2-7, with 8 bases fitting TRBD1. V was pared by 5 bases and J by 1 base, with 4 bases of the junction left unmatched. The CDR3 loop spans 14 amino acids. Germline V CDR1 and CDR2: SGHVS, FQNEAQ. This chain's CDR3 is CASSLWTGSYEQYF. CDR3 DNA: TGTGCCAGCAGCCTCTGGACAGGGTCCTACGAGCAGTACTTC. Looking up the rest from reference TRBV7-8 and TRBJ2-7 gives the full variable domain: GAGVSQSPRYKVAKRGQDVALRCDPISGHVSLFWYQQALGQGPEFLTYFQNEAQLDKSGLPSDRFFAERPEGSVSTLKIQRTQQEDSAVYLCASSLWTGSYEQYFGPGTRLTVT.

This clone was recorded once. The rearrangement links TRBV27 to TRBJ2-1, with TRBD1 matching over 9 bases. CDR3 size: 16 residues. Germline CDR1 and CDR2: MNHEY and SMNVEV (reference sequence). J gave up 4 bases and V 0 bases, and 4 bases lay outside the gene matches. CDR3 DNA: TGTGCCAGCAGTTTATCGGTACAGGGGGCGTACAATGAGCAGTTCTTC. Its protein product is CASSLSVQGAYNEQFF.

A note on this clone: Within the sample, other DNA sequences also encode this same CDR3. This chain's CDR3 is CASSSTGNTGELFF. In DNA, the CDR3 is TGTGCCAGCAGCTCGACAGGGAATACCGGGGAGCTGTTTTTT. This chain connects TRBV7-2 to TRBJ2-2; TRBD1 matches at 7 bases. The V gene's germline CDR1 is SGHTA and CDR2 FQGNSA. The CDR3 covers 14 residues. V gave up 4 bases and J gave up 5 bases; unmatched junction bases: 4.

The rearrangement joins TRBV6-1 to TRBJ1-6, with unresolved D. From germline, CDR1 is MNHNS and CDR2 SASEGT. CDR3 length equals 16 residues. V was pared by 4 bases and J by 0 bases, with 10 bases between. DNA of the CDR3: TGTGCCAGCAGTGGCGGTCAGAGCTCCTATAATTCACCCCTCCACTTT. It specifies CASSGGQSSYNSPLHF.

This clone was seen just once. The genes are TRBV5-1 and TRBJ2-1; TRBD2 matches at 10 bases. J lost 0 bases, V lost 3 bases, and 12 bases had no gene match. From germline, CDR1 is SGHRS and CDR2 YFSETQ. The length of the CDR3 is 19 residues. The CDR3 DNA reads TGCGCCAGCAGCTCAGGGGGCCTAGCGGGGGCCAGCTCCTACAATGAGCAGTTCTTC. Translation: CASSSGGLAGASSYNEQFF. The full variable domain, with the rest looked up from reference TRBV5-1 and TRBJ2-1, is KAGVTQTPRYLIKTRGQQVTLSCSPISGHRSVSWYQQTPGQGLQFLFEYFSETQRNKGNFPGRFSGRQFSNSRSEMNVSTLELGDSALYLCASSSGGLAGASSYNEQFFGPGTRLTVL.

The rearrangement uses TRBV18 and TRBJ2-7, with D maybe TRBD1 (5 bases). The CDR3 extends over 13 amino acids. Trimming removed 3 bases at V and 1 base at J, with 7 bases between. In germline, CDR1 is KGHSH, CDR2 LQKENI. CDR3 amino acids: CASSPRVSYEQYF. The CDR3 DNA reads as TGTGCCAGCTCACCCAGGGTTTCCTACGAGCAGTACTTC.

The rearrangement uses TRBV6-5 and TRBJ2-7; the match to TRBD2 covers 9 bases. V trimming: 3 bases; J trimming: 6 bases; junction bases outside the gene matches: 6. The CDR3 contains 14 residues. CDR1 and CDR2 from the germline V gene are MNHEY and SVGAGI. The CDR3 DNA is TGTGCCAGCAGTTATCTCGGGACTAGCAGCGAGCAGTACTTC. It translates to CASSYLGTSSEQYF.